This TCR beta chain was profiled in a study of blood T cell repertoires in COVID-19. In the study's own analysis: Reference gene primer amplification yielded estimated nucleated cell counts. Sequencing used immunoSEQ multiplex PCR; TCRdb keeps in-frame clones, though not all of them. V, J and clone size are those of that table, while D and trimming were read from the DNA. The table lists about 220,000 clones, approximately 82% of them singletons, with approximately 16% in the top ten. The study drew participants aged about 18 to 89 years from under 30 US areas. Recovered participants had two consecutive negative NP/OP PCR tests, healthcare professional clearance, or symptom resolution. The sequence was obtained from a man between 40 and 49 years old who had recovered from COVID-19. Specimen: PBMCs or T cells enriched from blood (not recorded which).

CDR3 coding DNA: TGTGCCATCTTTCGGACGGGGGACGTCCCCTACGAGCAGTACTTC. It encodes CAIFRTGDVPYEQYF. The chain couples TRBV10-3 to TRBJ2-7, with D perhaps matching TRBD2 (6 bases). Trimming took off 8 bases at V and 2 bases at J, with 19 bases between the two ends. CDR1 is ENHRY, CDR2 SYGVKD, per germline. CDR3 size: 15 residues.